This passage covers 24 T cell receptor beta chains from one sample sequenced in a study of blood T cell repertoires in COVID-19. Repertoires were generated with immunoSEQ multiplex PCR, while TCRdb's copy carries only in-frame clones and drops some. This table holds fewer than 45,000 clones, approximately 85% found once. The sample comprised peripheral blood. The receptors here all came from a man in his forties with active or convalescent COVID-19.

The chain joins TRBV24-1 to TRBJ2-3; the match to TRBD1 covers 8 bases. The trim removed 4 bases at V and 2 bases at J, leaving 4 bases unmatched. This CDR3 contains 15 residues. Germline V CDR1 and CDR2: KGHDR, SFDVKD. The CDR3 nucleotides are TGTGCCACCAGTGACCCAGGGGGCAACACAGATACGCAGTATTTT. This sequence encodes CATSDPGGNTDTQYF.

This clone was seen a few times. This CDR3 reads CASGRAPGTPLHF. The CDR3 coding sequence is TGCGCCAGCGGACGCGCGCCGGGGACACCCCTCCACTTT. The gene calls are TRBV5-1 and TRBJ1-6; D gene uncertain. CDR1 is SGHRS, CDR2 YFSETQ, per germline. Trimming took off 7 bases at V and 11 bases at J, with 16 bases between the two ends. This CDR3 is built from 13 residues.

The chain has TRBV5-8 and TRBJ1-1; D unresolved. Trimming took off 2 bases at V and 6 bases at J, with 5 bases between the two ends. CDR1 is SGHTS, CDR2 YDEGEE, per germline. The CDR3 is 11 amino acids. CDR3 sequence reads: CASSFSAEAFF. In nucleotides, the CDR3 is TGTGCCAGCAGCTTTTCGGCTGAAGCTTTCTTT.

This clone was seen more than once but under ten times. This chain uses TRBV13 with TRBJ1-5; D is undetermined. Trimming took off 5 bases at V and 4 bases at J, with 9 bases between the two ends. The CDR3 totals 13 residues. Germline loops: CDR1 PRHDT, CDR2 FYEKMQ (reference sequence). The CDR3 nucleotides read TGTGCCAGCAGCCCAGCTAGGAATCAGCCCCAGCATTTT. Encoded protein: CASSPARNQPQHF. The entire variable domain, with the rest obtained from reference TRBV13 and TRBJ1-5, is as follows: AAGVIQSPRHLIKEKRETATLKCYPIPRHDTVYWYQQGPGQDPQFLISFYEKMQSDKGSIPDRFSAQQFSDYHSELNMSSLELGDSALYFCASSPARNQPQHFGDGTRLSIL.

The chain joins TRBV4-1 to TRBJ2-3; D is unresolved. From germline, CDR1 is MGHRA and CDR2 YSYEKL. V was pared by 7 bases and J by 2 bases, with 7 bases between. This CDR3 contains 12 residues. CDR3 sequence reads: CASTGFTDTQYF. The CDR3 bases are TGCGCCAGCACAGGCTTCACAGATACGCAGTATTTT.

CDR3 in amino acids: CSVIEGSHEQYF. In DNA, the CDR3 is TGCAGCGTTATCGAGGGTTCCCACGAGCAGTACTTC. The gene calls are TRBV29-1 and TRBJ2-7; TRBD2 is a possible D gene (5 bases). V lost 5 bases and J 5 bases, leaving 13 bases between the germline ends. Germline CDR1 is SQVTM and CDR2 is ANQGSEA. The CDR3 covers 12 residues.

The chain recombines TRBV9 with TRBJ2-7, with TRBD2 as a possible D gene (7 bases). In germline, CDR1 is SGDLS, CDR2 YYNGEE. The germline V and J ends were trimmed by 0 bases and 2 bases, with 12 bases remaining between them. The CDR3 is made up of 15 amino acids. Here the CDR3 reads CASSVEGRGTYEQYF. CDR3 bases: TGTGCCAGCAGCGTAGAGGGGAGGGGGACCTACGAGCAGTACTTC.

This clone has only a few counts. Here the CDR3 DNA reads TGTGCCAGCAGCGTAGCAGGGGACTATGGCTACACCTTC. Translating gives CASSVAGDYGYTF. The chain links TRBV9 to TRBJ1-2, with a possible D match to TRBD1 (6 bases). Deletions cut 0 bases from V and 3 bases from J, with 6 bases between. This CDR3 comprises 13 residues. The V gene's germline CDR1 is SGDLS and CDR2 YYNGEE.

The table lists this clone with a few counts. V usage is TRBV6-5 and J usage is TRBJ1-2; D may be TRBD1 (5 bases). Germline V gene lookup returns CDR1 MNHEY and CDR2 SVGAGI. The CDR3 has 15 residues. The germline V and J ends were trimmed by 7 bases and 3 bases, with 18 bases remaining between them. CDR3 in DNA: TGTGCCAGCAAGATTTACCCCCAAGGGGACTATGGCTACACCTTC. Translated, it gives CASKIYPQGDYGYTF.

The chain recombines TRBV6-5 with TRBJ1-2; D unclear. Trimming pared 4 bases from V and 6 bases from J, leaving 15 bases between. Germline values: CDR1 MNHEY, CDR2 SVGAGI. This CDR3 has 14 amino acids. The CDR3 bases are TGTGCCAGCAGTTTGGGCAACCGGGAAAATGGCTACACCTTC. It codes for CASSLGNRENGYTF.

This clone was detected a few times. This chain links TRBV27 with TRBJ1-2; D uncertain. Germline loops: CDR1 MNHEY, CDR2 SMNVEV (reference sequence). The CDR3 length is 13 residues. V was cut by 3 bases and J by 3 bases, with 8 bases left in between. CDR3 protein: CASSFGSYYGYTF. CDR3 nucleotides: TGTGCCAGCAGTTTCGGGTCCTACTATGGCTACACCTTC.

The V call is TRBV3-1 (or the pseudogene TRBV3-2), the J call TRBJ2-3, with TRBD1 matching 9 bases. V was clipped by 5 bases and J by 5 bases; unmatched bases: 14. The CDR3 length is 17 residues. Germline CDR1 and CDR2: LGHDT and YNNKEL (reference sequence). CDR3 region: CASSSSVGTGRVDTQYF. DNA for the CDR3: TGTGCCAGCAGCTCGTCAGTCGGGACAGGGCGAGTAGATACGCAGTATTTT.

CDR3 in DNA: TGTGCCATCAGTGAGTACCGGACAGTGAACACCGGGGAGCTGTTTTTT. Protein sequence: CAISEYRTVNTGELFF. This chain links TRBV10-3 with TRBJ2-2; a weak D match, TRBD1 (6 bases). The germline V gene has CDR1 ENHRY and CDR2 SYGVKD. The CDR3 consists of 16 residues. V was pared by 1 base and J by 1 base, with 10 bases between.

V gene TRBV4-2 combines with J gene TRBJ1-6, with D uncertain. The length of the CDR3 is 14 residues. The V gene's germline CDR1 is LGHNA and CDR2 YNFKEQ. Between the trimmed V and J ends, which lost 4 bases and 9 bases, there was a span of 13 bases. The chain's CDR3 is CASSRDIGRSPLHF. The CDR3 DNA sequence: TGTGCCAGCAGCCGAGACATCGGTCGTTCACCCCTCCACTTT.

The CDR3 is CASSARSGYTF. The CDR3 coding sequence is TGTGCCAGTAGTGCGCGATCCGGCTACACCTTC. V gene TRBV19 combines with J gene TRBJ1-2; D gene ambiguous. The CDR3 has 11 residues. Trimming cost V 5 bases and J 8 bases, with 9 bases left between them. Germline V gene sequence: CDR1 LNHDA, CDR2 SQIVND (reference sequence).

The rearrangement links TRBV7-9 to TRBJ2-1; possibly TRBD2 for D (6 bases). Germline V CDR1 and CDR2: SEHNR, FQNEAQ (reference sequence). There are 13 residues in the CDR3. Trimming shortened V by 0 bases and J by 8 bases, and 8 bases separated the two germline ends. The CDR3 loop reads CASSLAGTDEQFF. As DNA, the CDR3 is TGTGCCAGCAGCTTAGCCGGGACTGATGAGCAGTTCTTC.

This clone was observed a few times. This sequence joins TRBV28 and TRBJ1-4; 7 nucleotides agree with TRBD1. After removal of 5 bases from V and 0 bases from J, the junction contained 6 bases not matched to a gene. Germline-derived CDR1 and CDR2 are MDHEN and SYDVKM. The CDR3 extends over 16 amino acids. The CDR3 nucleotides read TGTGCCAGCAGTACTAGGGACAGCGCAACTAATGAAAAACTGTTTTTT. It yields the protein CASSTRDSATNEKLFF. Supplemented by reference TRBV28 and TRBJ1-4, the full variable domain reads DVKVTQSSRYLVKRTGEKVFLECVQDMDHENMFWYRQDPGLGLRLIYFSYDVKMKEKGDIPEGYSVSREKKERFSLILESASTNQTSMYLCASSTRDSATNEKLFFGSGTQLSVL.

V usage is TRBV5-1 and J usage is TRBJ1-1; 7 bases agree with TRBD1. The CDR3 extends over 19 amino acids. The germline V gene has CDR1 SGHRS and CDR2 YFSETQ. The J segment lost 1 base and the V segment lost 1 base, leaving 16 bases of the junction unmatched. The DNA of the CDR3 is TGCGCCAGCAGCTTGATGGCAGGGGGACCCTCAGGGGGGAACACTGAAGCTTTCTTT. Translated, it gives CASSLMAGGPSGGNTEAFF.

V and J are TRBV2 and TRBJ2-1; 15 bases align to TRBD2. Germline loops: CDR1 SNHLY, CDR2 FYNNEI. V lost 6 bases to trimming and J lost 5 bases; unmatched junction nucleotides: 8. The length of the CDR3 is 17 residues. The CDR3 DNA reads TGTGCCAGCAGCCGAGGGACTAGCGGGAGGAGTAACAATGAGCAGTTCTTC. This codes for CASSRGTSGRSNNEQFF.

The chain recombines TRBV6-5 with TRBJ2-2; weak D call: TRBD2 (5 bases). CDR1 is MNHEY and CDR2 is SVGAGI in the germline V gene. This CDR3 has 13 amino acids. The V end was cut by 11 bases, the J end by 3 bases, with 13 bases between. The CDR3 spells CAGRTDYTGELFF. The CDR3 region has the DNA TGTGCCGGGCGGACGGACTACACCGGGGAGCTGTTTTTT.

The chain uses TRBV5-4 and TRBJ2-7, with 8 bases fitting TRBD1. The CDR3 is made up of 13 amino acids. The J segment lost 5 bases and the V segment lost 4 bases, leaving 5 bases of the junction unmatched. Germline CDR1 and CDR2: SGHNT and YYREEE (reference sequence). This chain's CDR3 is CASSAGQENEQYF. CDR3 nucleotides: TGTGCCAGCAGCGCGGGACAGGAGAACGAGCAGTACTTC.

This sequence joins TRBV19 and TRBJ1-6; 11 nucleotides line up with TRBD1. Germline loops: CDR1 LNHDA, CDR2 SQIVND (reference sequence). This CDR3 is built from 19 residues. V dropped 1 base and J dropped 6; count of bases not matched to a gene: 11. CDR3 nucleotide sequence: TGTGCCAGTAGTATAGTAAGGACAGGGGGCGATCTAGCTAATTCACCCCTCCACTTT. Its protein is CASSIVRTGGDLANSPLHF.

The CDR3 bases are TGTGCCAGCAGCAACAGCGGGGGGGCGGAAGATACGCAGTATTTT. Translated: CASSNSGGAEDTQYF. The rearrangement links TRBV11-2 to TRBJ2-3, with 10 bases aligning to TRBD2. V shed 5 bases, J shed 5 bases, and the junction held 7 bases outside the gene matches. CDR1 is SGHAT and CDR2 is FQNNGV in the germline V gene. This CDR3 spans 15 amino acids.

The J gene is TRBJ2-7, the V gene TRBV6-6; a possible D gene is TRBD2 (6 bases). Germline CDR1 and CDR2: MNHNY and SVGAGI (reference sequence). Trimming left V 6 bases short and J 0 bases short, with 12 bases between. The CDR3 runs 14 residues. This CDR3 reads CASRLGAGSYEQYF. In DNA, the CDR3 is TGTGCCAGCAGACTGGGAGCGGGCTCCTACGAGCAGTACTTC.